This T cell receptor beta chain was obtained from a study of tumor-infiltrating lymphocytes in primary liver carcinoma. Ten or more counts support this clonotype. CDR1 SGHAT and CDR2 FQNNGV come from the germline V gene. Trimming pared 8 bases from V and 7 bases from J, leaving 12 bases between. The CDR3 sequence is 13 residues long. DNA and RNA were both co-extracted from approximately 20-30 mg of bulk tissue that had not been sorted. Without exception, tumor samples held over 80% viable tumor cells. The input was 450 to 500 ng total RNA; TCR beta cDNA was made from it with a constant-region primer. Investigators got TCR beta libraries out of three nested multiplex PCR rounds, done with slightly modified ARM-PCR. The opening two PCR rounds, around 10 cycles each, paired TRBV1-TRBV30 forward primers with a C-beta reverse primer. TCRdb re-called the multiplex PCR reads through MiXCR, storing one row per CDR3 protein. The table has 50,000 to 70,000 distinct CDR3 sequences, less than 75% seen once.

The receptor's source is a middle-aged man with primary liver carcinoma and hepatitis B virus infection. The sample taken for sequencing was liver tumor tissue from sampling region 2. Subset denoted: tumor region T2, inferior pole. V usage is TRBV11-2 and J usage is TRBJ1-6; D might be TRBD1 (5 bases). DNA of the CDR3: TGTGCCAGCGCCGGGACGAGGAATTCACCCCTCCACTTT. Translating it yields CASAGTRNSPLHF.